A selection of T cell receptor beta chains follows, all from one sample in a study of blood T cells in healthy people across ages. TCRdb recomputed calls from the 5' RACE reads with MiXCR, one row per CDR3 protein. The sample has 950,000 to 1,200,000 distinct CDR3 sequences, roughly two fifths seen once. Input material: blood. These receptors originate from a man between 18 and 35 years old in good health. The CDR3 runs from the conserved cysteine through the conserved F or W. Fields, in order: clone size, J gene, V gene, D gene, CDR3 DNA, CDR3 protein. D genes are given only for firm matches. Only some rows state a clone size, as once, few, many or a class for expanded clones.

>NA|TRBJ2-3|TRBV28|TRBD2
TGTGCCAGCAGTAGCGGGATGGGAAATACGCAGTATTTT
CASSSGMGNTQYF
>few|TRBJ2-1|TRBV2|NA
TGTGCCAGCAGTCTGAGGAGAGACTACAATGAGCAGTTCTTC
CASSLRRDYNEQFF
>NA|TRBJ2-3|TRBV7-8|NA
TGTGCCAGCAGCTCCAAGACCACCCCGGATACGCAGTATTTT
CASSSKTTPDTQYF
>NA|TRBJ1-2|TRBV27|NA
TGTGCCAGCACGACCGTCCGTGAGGGCCGGGCTGGCTACACCTTC
CASTTVREGRAGYTF
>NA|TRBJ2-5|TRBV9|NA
TGTGCCAGCAGCTTTCGGACGGGGGAATACGGGCAGTACTTC
CASSFRTGEYGQYF
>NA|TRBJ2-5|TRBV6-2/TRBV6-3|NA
TGTGCCAGCAGTTACCCTCAGCGCCAAGAGACCCAGTACTTC
CASSYPQRQETQYF
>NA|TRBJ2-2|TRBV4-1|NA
TGCGCCAGCAGCCGGGACCCCTTTATTAACGGGGAGCTGTTTTTT
CASSRDPFINGELFF
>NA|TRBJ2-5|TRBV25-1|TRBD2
TGTGCCAGCAGTGCCTCCCAGGGAGGGGAGTACTTTCAGGACCAAGAGACCCAGTACTTC
CASSASQGGEYFQDQETQYF
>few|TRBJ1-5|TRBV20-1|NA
TGCAGTGTTAGCAGCGGACCCAATCAGCCCCAGCATTTT
CSVSSGPNQPQHF
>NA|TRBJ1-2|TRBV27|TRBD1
TGTGCCAGCACTCAGGGGGGGCGCCGCTACACCTTC
CASTQGGRRYTF
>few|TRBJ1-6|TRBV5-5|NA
TGTGCCAGCAGCTTAATGGGAGTGGGGGTCCACAATTCACCCCTCCACTTT
CASSLMGVGVHNSPLHF
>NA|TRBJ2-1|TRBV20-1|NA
TGCAGTGCTACCGACAGGGAGGGGAACAATGAGCAGTTCTTC
CSATDREGNNEQFF
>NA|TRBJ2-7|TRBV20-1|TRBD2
TGCAGTGCTAGGAAGACTAGCTCGAGCTCCTACAATGAGCAGTACTTC
CSARKTSSSSYNEQYF
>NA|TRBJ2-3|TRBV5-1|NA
TGCGCCAGCAGCTCCACTAGTCGTGTGGCAGATACGCAGTATTTT
CASSSTSRVADTQYF